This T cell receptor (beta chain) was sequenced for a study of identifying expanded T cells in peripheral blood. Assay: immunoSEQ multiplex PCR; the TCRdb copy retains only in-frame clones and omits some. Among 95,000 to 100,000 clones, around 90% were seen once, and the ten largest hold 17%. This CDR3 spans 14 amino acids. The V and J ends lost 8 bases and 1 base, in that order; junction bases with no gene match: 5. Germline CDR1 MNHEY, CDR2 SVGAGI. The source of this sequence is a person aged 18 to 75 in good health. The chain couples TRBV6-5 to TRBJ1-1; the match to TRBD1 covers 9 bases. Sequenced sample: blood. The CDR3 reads CASYRTGENTEAFF. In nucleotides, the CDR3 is TGTGCCAGCTATAGGACAGGGGAGAACACTGAAGCTTTCTTT.